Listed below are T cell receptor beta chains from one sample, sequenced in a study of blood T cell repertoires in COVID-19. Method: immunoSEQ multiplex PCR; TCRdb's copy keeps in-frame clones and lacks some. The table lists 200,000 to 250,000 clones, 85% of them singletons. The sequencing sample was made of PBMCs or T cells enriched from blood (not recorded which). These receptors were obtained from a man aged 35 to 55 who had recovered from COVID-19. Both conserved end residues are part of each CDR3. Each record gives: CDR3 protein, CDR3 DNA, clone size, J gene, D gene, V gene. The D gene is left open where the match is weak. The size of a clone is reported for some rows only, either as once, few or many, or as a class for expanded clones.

CASSWAQGVRGIQYF	TGCGCCAGCAGCTGGGCGCAGGGGGTCCGTGGCATTCAGTACTTC	.	TRBJ2-4	TRBD1	TRBV5-1
CASSNPVTRPSGNTIYF	TGTGCCAGCAGCAACCCCGTCACGAGGCCCTCTGGAAACACCATATATTTT	.	TRBJ1-3	.	TRBV9
CASSQDFSGKPTDTQYF	TGTGCCAGCAGCCAAGATTTTAGCGGGAAACCGACAGATACGCAGTATTTT	.	TRBJ2-3	TRBD2	TRBV4-2
CASSEGERDTGELFF	TGTGCCAGCAGTGAGGGGGAGCGGGACACCGGGGAGCTGTTTTTT	.	TRBJ2-2	.	TRBV25-1
CASSLGGGNSNQPQHF	TGCGCCAGCAGCTTGGGAGGGGGCAATAGCAATCAGCCCCAGCATTTT	.	TRBJ1-5	TRBD1	TRBV5-1
CASSPWDYAEQFF	TGTGCCAGCAGCCCCTGGGACTATGCTGAGCAGTTCTTC	few	TRBJ2-1	TRBD2	TRBV3-1/TRBV3-2
CASSQDPRTSGITDTQYF	TGCGCCAGCAGCCAAGATCCTCGGACTAGCGGGATCACAGATACGCAGTATTTT	.	TRBJ2-3	TRBD2	TRBV4-1
CASRDRGYYGYTF	TGTGCCAGTAGAGACAGGGGGTACTATGGCTACACCTTC	few	TRBJ1-2	TRBD1	TRBV19
CASSLQGSLAKNIQYF	TGTGCCAGCAGTTTACAGGGCAGCCTAGCCAAAAACATTCAGTACTTC	.	TRBJ2-4	.	TRBV27
CASNPRGRRGNEQFF	TGTGCCAGCAACCCCAGGGGGCGCAGAGGGAATGAGCAGTTCTTC	.	TRBJ2-1	TRBD1	TRBV28
CASSISIGGREQYF	TGTGCCAGTAGTATCTCGATCGGAGGGCGCGAGCAGTACTTC	.	TRBJ2-7	.	TRBV19
CASSSTGDGANVLTF	TGTGCCAGCAGCTCGACAGGGGACGGGGCCAACGTCCTGACTTTC	once	TRBJ2-6	TRBD1	TRBV7-3
CASRALGAGNSYEQYF	TGTGCCAGCAGGGCCCTCGGTGCAGGGAACTCCTACGAGCAGTACTTC	.	TRBJ2-7	.	TRBV27
CASSAGRQGFSPLHF	TGTGCCAGCAGCGCAGGGAGACAGGGGTTTTCACCCCTCCACTTT	.	TRBJ1-6	TRBD1	TRBV9
CASSDSSGTNEKLFF	TGTGCCAGCAGTGATTCCTCAGGAACTAATGAAAAACTGTTTTTT	.	TRBJ1-4	.	TRBV2